These 27 T cell receptor beta chains came from one sample sequenced in a study of tumor-infiltrating lymphocytes in primary liver carcinoma. A primer in the constant region served to generate TCR beta cDNA from roughly 520 ng of total RNA. Slightly modified ARM-PCR, run as three nested multiplex PCR rounds, produced the TCR beta libraries. TRBV1-TRBV30 forward primers paired with a C-beta reverse primer were used in the first two PCR rounds, which ran roughly 9 cycles each. TCRdb recomputed calls from the multiplex PCR reads with MiXCR, one row per CDR3 protein. The sample lists over 95,000 distinct CDR3 sequences, around two thirds occurring once. Joint extraction of RNA and DNA used about 17-30 mg of bulk tissue that was unsorted. Material: liver tumor tissue from sampling region 5. Subset meaning: tumor region T5, tumor centre. These receptors all stem from an older woman with primary liver carcinoma and hepatitis B virus infection.

This clonotype showed up just once. One end of the junction varies from germline; a read error may be responsible. V gene TRBV28 combines with J gene TRBJ1-2; a weak D match, TRBD1 (5 bases). Germline V CDR1 and CDR2: MDHEN, SYDVKM. This CDR3 has 14 amino acids. The CDR3 protein is CVSSLGGDGRGYTF. DNA for the CDR3: TGTGTCAGCAGTTTGGGGGGGGATGGCCGGGGCTACACCTTC.

For this clonotype: A junction end diverges from the germline sequence, so it may reflect a read error. The chain uses TRBV29-1 and TRBJ2-1; no reliable D call. This CDR3 is built from 11 residues. Germline values: CDR1 SQVTM, CDR2 ANQGSEA. The CDR3 region is CSVETSNEQSF. In DNA, the CDR3 is TGCAGCGTTGAGACCTCCAATGAGCAGTCCTTC.

The chain uses TRBV30 and TRBJ2-3; 7 nucleotides match TRBD1. The DNA end is more similar to TRBJ1-5, so the J call may be wrong. The CDR3 is 17 residues long. Germline assignment: CDR1 GTSNPN and CDR2 SVGIG (reference sequence). The CDR3, as DNA: TGTGCCTGGAGTGTGCGAGTGACAGGGACCCTCACAGATACGCAGCATTTT. Translated, it gives CAWSVRVTGTLTDTQHF.

Points on this clonotype: A read error may account for a junction end that differs from germline. The chain carries TRBV4-1 and TRBJ2-1; TRBD1 matches at 7 bases. This CDR3 region has 15 residues. Germline V gene data show CDR1 as MGHRA and CDR2 as YSYEKL. CDR3 sequence (DNA): TGCGCCAGCAAAGGGGGCGAGGGACGGTACAATGAACAGTTCTTC. It codes for CASKGGEGRYNEQFF.

Regarding this clonotype: This sequence may be a read error, since a much larger clone differs from it by one base. The chain uses TRBV13 and TRBJ2-5; 10 nucleotides line up with TRBD2. Germline V gene data show CDR1 as PRHDT and CDR2 as FYEKMQ (reference sequence). The CDR3 covers 14 residues. CDR3 residues: CACSPRLAGETQYF. The CDR3 DNA reads as TGTGCCTGCAGCCCGAGACTAGCGGGAGAGACCCAGTACTTC.

This clonotype was recorded at least ten times. The chain couples TRBV29-1 to TRBJ1-2; weak D call: TRBD1 (5 bases). This CDR3 is 15 amino acids long. CDR1 and CDR2 (germline): SQVTM, ANQGSEA. Trimming took 0 bases from V and 8 from J, leaving 19 bases between them. Here the CDR3 DNA reads TGCAGCGTTGAAGAGGCCCCCTCGGGACTTGGGGGCTACACCTTC. It translates to CSVEEAPSGLGGYTF.

About this clonotype: A clone one base away is much larger, so this may be a read error. The rearrangement uses TRBV7-8 and TRBJ2-1; D is perhaps TRBD2 (6 bases). This CDR3 has 16 amino acids. Germline assignment: CDR1 SGHVS and CDR2 FQNEAQ. V gave up 5 bases and J gave up 3 bases, with 17 bases separating them. In DNA form, the CDR3 reads TGTGCCAGCAGCCCTCCTGGCGGGGAGCACTACAATGAGCAGTTCTTC. It specifies CASSPPGGEHYNEQFF. The variable domain in full, with the rest retrieved from reference TRBV7-8 and TRBJ2-1, is GAGVSQSPRYKVAKRGQDVALRCDPISGHVSLFWYQQALGQGPEFLTYFQNEAQLDKSGLPSDRFFAERPEGSVSTLKIQRTQQEDSAVYLCASSPPGGEHYNEQFFGPGTRLTVL.

Concerning this clonotype: A junction boundary mismatches the germline segment, possibly from a read error. The rearrangement links TRBV11-2 to TRBJ1-1; D gene ambiguous. The CDR3 loop spans 12 amino acids. Germline V gives CDR1 SGHAT, CDR2 FQNNGV. The CDR3 DNA follows: TGTGCCAGCAGCTTATTGAGTACTGAAGCTTTCTTC. This codes for CASSLLSTEAFF.

In this sample, this clonotype turned up once. The chain joins TRBV19 to TRBJ2-5; TRBD2 aligns across 11 bases. With V trimmed by 4 bases and J by 1 base, 5 bases remained unmatched. The CDR3 length is 16 residues. Germline V gives CDR1 LNHDA, CDR2 SQIVND (reference sequence). The CDR3 nucleotides read TGTGCCAGTAGTAAACGGACTAGCGGGTCCCAAGAGACCCAGTACTTC. As protein: CASSKRTSGSQETQYF.

The chain has TRBV20-1 and TRBJ1-1; 7 bases agree with TRBD1. CDR1 is DFQATT and CDR2 is SNEGSKA in the germline V gene (reference sequence). This CDR3 spans 16 amino acids. Trimming at V came to 6 bases and at J to 5 bases, leaving 18 bases not matched to a gene. CDR3 protein: CSAHGWAGTDGTEAFF. The CDR3, as DNA: TGCAGTGCCCACGGATGGGCAGGGACAGATGGGACTGAAGCTTTCTTT.

This clonotype was recorded at least ten times. The chain employs TRBV11-2 and TRBJ1-1; maybe TRBD1 (5 bases). Trimming took off 6 bases at V and 3 bases at J, with 11 bases between the two ends. From germline, CDR1 is SGHAT and CDR2 FQNNGV. The CDR3 is 13 residues long. DNA for the CDR3: TGTGCCAGCAGAACCCTAGGGGACACTGAAGCTTTCTTT. Its translation: CASRTLGDTEAFF.

This clonotype has a count of ten or more. This sequence joins TRBV12-3 or TRBV12-4 and TRBJ2-7, with 7 bases fitting TRBD1. The junction had 8 bases not matched to a gene; V was cut back by 6 bases and J by 0 bases. The CDR3 extends over 15 amino acids. CDR3 nucleotides: TGTGCCAGCAGCCGCGACAGGGCCCGCTCCTACGAGCAGTACTTC. It is translated as CASSRDRARSYEQYF.

A note on this clonotype: An end of the junction does not agree with germline; a read error may underlie this. In DNA, the CDR3 is TGTGTCAGCAGTTACGTGGGACAAGGAAACAGCATATATTTT. Amino acid sequence: CVSSYVGQGNSIYF. The chain has TRBV6-2 or TRBV6-3 and TRBJ1-3; tentatively, D is TRBD1 (6 bases). Germline values: CDR1 MNHEY, CDR2 SVGEGT. This CDR3 region has 14 residues.

A word on this clonotype: One end of the junction fails to match germline, which may point to a read error. The chain has TRBV5-5 and TRBJ1-2, with D hard to call. This CDR3 region has 13 residues. Looked up from germline, CDR1 is SGHKS and CDR2 is YYEKEE (reference sequence). The CDR3 DNA follows: TGTGCCAGTAGCTTGGAACGGAACTATGACTACACCTTC. It codes for CASSLERNYDYTF.

As regards this clonotype: A read error is likely, as this CDR3 ends without the conserved phenylalanine or tryptophan. The chain is built from TRBV30 and TRBJ2-6, with D perhaps being TRBD1 or TRBD2 (5 bases each). The CDR3 length is 16 residues. The germline V and J ends were trimmed by 0 bases and 3 bases, with 12 bases remaining between them. Germline V gene sequence: CDR1 GTSNPN, CDR2 SVGIG (reference sequence). The CDR3 reads CAWSVWGWNGANVLTV. The CDR3 coding sequence is TGTGCCTGGAGTGTTTGGGGGTGGAATGGGGCCAACGTCCTGACTGTC.

Worth noting for this clonotype: An end of the junction does not agree with germline; a read error may underlie this. CDR3 in amino acids: CVSSFIGASLSYNEQFF. The CDR3 nucleotides are TGTGTCAGCAGCTTCATAGGTGCATCGCTATCCTATAATGAGCAGTTCTTC. This sequence joins TRBV11-1 and TRBJ2-1; D is uncertain. CDR1 and CDR2 (germline): SGHAT, FQDESV (reference sequence). The CDR3 contains 17 residues.

This clonotype was counted once. An end of the junction does not agree with germline; a read error may underlie this. This chain uses TRBV7-9 with TRBJ2-3; no clear D. In germline, CDR1 is SEHNR, CDR2 FQNEAQ (reference sequence). This CDR3 has 14 residues. CDR3 sequence reads: CASSHSASADTQYF. CDR3 nucleotides: TGTGCCAGCAGCCACTCGGCATCCGCAGATACGCAGTATTTC.

Only a few counts were recorded for this clonotype. V usage is TRBV2 and J usage is TRBJ2-6, with a tentative D call TRBD2 (6 bases). Trimming removed 5 bases from V and 4 bases from J, with 15 bases in between. Germline V gives CDR1 SNHLY, CDR2 FYNNEI. The CDR3 spans 16 residues. The DNA for the CDR3 is TGTGCCAGCAGTAACCGCGGGGCGAGAGGGGCCAACGTCCTGACTTTC. Amino acids: CASSNRGARGANVLTF.

About this clonotype itself: A junction end diverges from the germline sequence, so it may reflect a read error. The chain is built from TRBV11-3 and TRBJ2-2, with 9 bases matching TRBD2. Germline V lookup: CDR1 SGHNT, CDR2 YENEEA. This CDR3 contains 17 residues. For the CDR3, the DNA is TGTGCCAGCAGCTTAGGCAGGCTAGCGGGAACCACCAGGGAGCTGCTTTTT. It codes for CASSLGRLAGTTRELLF.

About this clonotype: A much larger clone differs from this one at a single base, so this may be a read error. The chain combines TRBV6-6 with TRBJ1-5, with 7 nucleotides matching TRBD1. This CDR3 spans 18 amino acids. The germline CDR1 and CDR2 sequences are MNHNY and SVGAGI (reference sequence). The CDR3 spells CVSSYGGQVRGSNQPQHF. CDR3 nucleotides: TGTGTCAGCAGTTACGGCGGACAGGTACGGGGAAGCAATCAGCCCCAGCATTTT.

Concerning this clonotype: A read error may account for a junction end that differs from germline. This sequence joins TRBV29-1 and TRBJ2-3, with D possibly being TRBD1 (6 bases). The CDR3 contains 13 residues. Germline CDR1 is SQVTM and CDR2 is ANQGSEA. DNA for the CDR3: TGCAGCGTTGACGGTGGGGGCACAGATACGCACTATTTT. Its translation: CSVDGGGTDTHYF.

For this clonotype: One end of the junction varies from germline; a read error may be responsible. This chain uses TRBV11-2 with TRBJ2-4; D remains unclear. The CDR3 length is 14 residues. CDR1 SGHAT and CDR2 FQNNGV come from the germline V gene. The CDR3 coding sequence is TGTGCCAGCAGCAACCGACTGGCTGGAAACATTCAGAACTTC. Protein: CASSNRLAGNIQNF.

Of note for this clonotype: A read error may produce the germline difference seen at one junction end. This rearrangement joins TRBV28 to TRBJ2-3; TRBD1 is a possible D gene (6 bases). From germline, CDR1 is MDHEN and CDR2 SYDVKM. This CDR3 is 13 amino acids long. DNA for the CDR3: TGTGTCAGCAGTCTCATCCAGGGGGATACGCAGTATTTT. Its translation is CVSSLIQGDTQYF.

The rearrangement uses TRBV11-3 and TRBJ2-7; a weak D match, TRBD2 (6 bases). Trimming took 6 bases from V and 4 from J, leaving 22 bases between them. Germline V gives CDR1 SGHNT, CDR2 YENEEA. This CDR3 is 16 amino acids long. This CDR3 is CASSSSTNGSRYEQYF. CDR3 coding DNA: TGTGCCAGCAGTTCAAGTACTAACGGGAGTAGGTACGAGCAGTACTTC. The full variable domain, with the rest looked up from reference TRBV11-3 and TRBJ2-7, is EAGVVQSPRYKIIEKKQPVAFWCNPISGHNTLYWYLQNLGQGPELLIRYENEEAVDDSQLPKDRFSAERLKGVDSTLKIQPAELGDSAVYLCASSSSTNGSRYEQYFGPGTRLTVT.

A remark on this clonotype: An end of the junction does not agree with germline; a read error may underlie this. The gene calls are TRBV12-3 or TRBV12-4 and TRBJ1-5; no clear D gene. The CDR3 length is 16 residues. CDR3: CASSFSPQMSNQPQHF. CDR3 nucleotide sequence: TGTGCTAGCAGTTTCAGTCCACAGATGAGCAATCAGCCCCAGCATTTT.

A note on this clonotype: It is likely a read error, because the conserved phenylalanine at the end of the CDR3 is missing. The chain is built from TRBV6-2 or TRBV6-3 and TRBJ1-3; possible D gene TRBD1, 6 bases. Trimming left V 2 bases short and J 3 bases short, with 14 bases between. CDR3 length equals 16 residues. Germline V gene sequence: CDR1 MNHEY, CDR2 SVGEGT. CDR3 protein: CASSYPGQRSGNTIYY. Written as DNA, the CDR3 is TGTGCCAGCAGTTACCCCGGACAGCGGAGTGGAAACACCATATATTAT.

As regards this clonotype: With a much larger clone just one base away, this may be a read error. The rearrangement uses TRBV5-4 and TRBJ2-7; 11 bases are shared with TRBD2. In germline, CDR1 is SGHNT, CDR2 YYREEE (reference sequence). The ends lost 9 bases at V and 6 bases at J; junction bases unmatched: 11. This CDR3 comprises 14 residues. The CDR3, as DNA: TGTGCCACCAATAGCGGGGGGGGAAGCTTCGAGCAGTACTTC. Its translation: CATNSGGGSFEQYF.